This TCR beta chain was profiled in a study of blood T cells in healthy people across ages. Together with a sample-barcoded 5' primer, a J-beta primer mix was included in a second PCR lasting roughly 6 to 12 cycles. MiXCR, applied by TCRdb to the 5' RACE reads, yields one record per CDR3 protein. The table records 540,000 or so distinct CDR3 sequences, 25% to 30% of them present only once. The source material was blood. This receptor was obtained from a woman between 70 and 85 years old in good health.

CDR3 sequence reads: CSASGPSGRSPLHF. The CDR3 DNA follows: TGCAGTGCTTCCGGACCTTCGGGGAGGTCACCCCTCCACTTT. The chain has TRBV20-1 and TRBJ1-6; no clear D gene. The CDR3 runs to 14 residues. Germline CDR1 DFQATT, CDR2 SNEGSKA (reference sequence). Trimming removed 5 bases at V and 10 bases at J, with 18 bases between.